This paragraph covers one T cell receptor (beta chain) sequence. Its antigen is unidentified. The junction had 11 bases not matched to a gene; V was cut back by 3 bases and J by 0 bases. In germline, CDR1 is SGHTA, CDR2 FQGNSA. The CDR3 has 18 residues. This sample is drawn from a study of vaccination effects on CD4 cells after COVID-19. The assay was immunoSEQ multiplex PCR, and TCRdb's table has in-frame clones only and misses some. Of around 79,000 clones listed, roughly 72% are singletons. Antigen-specific CD4+ T cells were first expanded with viral peptide pools by the ViraFEST assay and only then sequenced. The culture ran for approximately 10 days, and then CD4+ T cells were isolated.

The J gene is TRBJ2-1, the V gene TRBV7-2; 7 nucleotides line up with TRBD2. The sequencing here drew on CD4+ T cells from PBMCs cultured with HCoV-229E spike peptides, taken before COVID-19 vaccination. The receptor comes from a human donor who received a COVID-19 vaccine. CDR3 amino acids: CASSFTVGGRFSYNEQFF. The DNA of the CDR3 is TGTGCCAGCAGCTTTACGGTTGGCGGGAGATTCTCCTACAATGAGCAGTTCTTC.